This TCR beta chain derives from a study of blood T cells in healthy people across ages. The second PCR ran about 7 to 12 cycles with a sample-barcoded 5' primer and J-beta primers. Sequencing recovered at least 2.5 million CDR3-containing paired-end reads from each sample. TCRdb reprocessed the 5' RACE reads with MiXCR, giving one entry per CDR3 protein. Of about 1.8 million distinct CDR3 sequences in the sample, around 50% were seen once. Trimming removed 4 bases from V and 5 bases from J; junction bases left unmatched: 13. The CDR3 has 16 residues. Per germline, CDR1 MNHNS and CDR2 SASEGT. V is TRBV6-1 and J is TRBJ2-5, with 7 bases lining up with TRBD1. The sequenced sample consisted of blood. This clonotype originated in a woman aged 40 to 49 in good health. The CDR3 protein is CASSGDRDSPRETQYF. The CDR3 DNA reads TGTGCCAGCAGTGGAGATCGGGACAGCCCCCGGGAGACCCAGTACTTC.